Listed below are T cell receptor beta chains from one sample, sequenced in a study of early T cells in non-severe SARS-CoV-2 infection. A single record per CDR3 protein comes from TCRdb applying MiXCR to the 5' RACE reads. The sample has about 60,000 distinct CDR3 sequences, about 19% seen once. The sample in question was whole blood, obtained at baseline. The receptors here all came from an adult who was a healthcare worker with PCR-confirmed SARS-CoV-2 infection or an uninfected control (not recorded which). CDR3s include the opening cysteine and the closing phenylalanine or tryptophan. The order of the fields is D gene, V gene, J gene, clone size, CDR3 protein, CDR3 DNA. A D gene is named only where the DNA matches it firmly. Clone size is shown for a subset of rows, as once, few, many or a class of expanded clone.

TRBD1,TRBV18,TRBJ1-5,.,CASSPFPDRGWHQPQHF,TGTGCCAGCTCACCTTTCCCGGACAGGGGATGGCACCAGCCCCAGCATTTT
.,TRBV3-1,TRBJ1-1,.,CASSLRQTEAFF,TGTGCCAGCAGCTTGCGACAGACTGAAGCTTTCTTT
.,TRBV7-9,TRBJ2-7,many,CASSFQGNYEQYF,TGTGCCAGCAGCTTTCAAGGGAACTACGAGCAGTACTTC
.,TRBV29-1,TRBJ2-1,few,CSVEGRTISYNEQFF,TGCAGCGTTGAAGGGCGGACAATCTCCTACAATGAGCAGTTCTTC
.,TRBV20-1,TRBJ2-5,few,CSARDAQSGARETQYF,TGCAGTGCTAGAGATGCCCAAAGTGGGGCCCGGGAGACCCAGTACTTC
.,TRBV1,TRBJ2-7,.,CTSSQVRDQGKYEQYF,TGCACCAGCAGCCAAGTGAGGGACCAAGGGAAGTACGAGCAGTACTTC
TRBD1,TRBV20-1,TRBJ2-3,.,CSAPPGTGGDTQYF,TGCAGTGCCCCCCCTGGGACAGGGGGAGATACGCAGTATTTT
.,TRBV20-1,TRBJ1-4,.,CSALGATNEKLFF,TGCAGTGCCCTGGGAGCAACTAATGAAAAACTGTTTTTT
.,TRBV7-2,TRBJ1-3,.,CASSLVSLNSGNTIYF,TGTGCCAGCAGCTTAGTGTCCCTTAACTCTGGAAACACCATATATTTT
TRBD1,TRBV4-1,TRBJ1-5,.,CASSQDRGYQPQHF,TGCGCCAGCAGCCAAGACAGGGGGTATCAGCCCCAGCATTTT
.,TRBV29-1,TRBJ1-4,.,CSVGTGNEKLFF,TGCAGCGTTGGCACCGGCAATGAAAAACTGTTTTTT
TRBD1,TRBV7-9,TRBJ1-5,.,CASSGDRASQPQHF,TGTGCCAGCAGCGGGGACAGGGCTAGTCAGCCCCAGCATTTT
.,TRBV12-5,TRBJ2-7,many,CASGLTRDEQYF,TGTGCTAGTGGTTTGACTCGAGACGAGCAGTACTTC
.,TRBV6-2/TRBV6-3,TRBJ1-6,once,CASSYFGVGANSPLHF,TGTGCCAGCAGTTACTTCGGAGTGGGGGCCAATTCACCCCTCCACTTT
.,TRBV3-1,TRBJ1-1,.,CASSRNRVGTEAFF,TGTGCCAGCAGTCGAAACAGGGTGGGCACTGAAGCTTTCTTT
.,TRBV6-1,TRBJ1-2,.,CASSGRAPRSGYTF,TGTGCCAGCAGTGGACGGGCCCCCCGTTCTGGCTACACCTTC
.,TRBV29-1,TRBJ1-1,many,CSVEAAIAEAFF,TGCAGCGTTGAAGCGGCGATTGCTGAAGCTTTCTTT
.,TRBV5-1,TRBJ1-1,.,CASSLYIGRNTEAFF,TGCGCCAGCAGCTTGTATATCGGGAGGAACACTGAAGCTTTCTTT
TRBD1,TRBV7-9,TRBJ1-4,.,CASTADRGDEKLFF,TGTGCCAGCACCGCGGACAGGGGGGACGAAAAACTGTTTTTT
.,TRBV12-3/TRBV12-4,TRBJ1-1,.,CASILGGRAEAFF,TGTGCCAGCATCCTAGGGGGGAGAGCTGAAGCTTTCTTT
.,TRBV30,TRBJ1-2,.,CAWSVRGDGYTF,TGTGCCTGGAGTGTTCGCGGAGACGGCTACACCTTC
.,TRBV10-3,TRBJ2-7,few,CAISESSRGYEQYF,TGTGCCATCAGTGAGTCGTCGCGAGGTTACGAGCAGTACTTC
.,TRBV12-3/TRBV12-4,TRBJ1-5,.,CASSLRAGDSNQPQHF,TGTGCCAGCAGTTTAAGGGCAGGCGATAGCAATCAGCCCCAGCATTTT
.,TRBV7-9,TRBJ2-1,few,CASSRGDLRQFF,TGTGCCAGCAGTAGGGGAGATTTGAGGCAGTTCTTC
.,TRBV9,TRBJ1-2,.,CASSPPRSGQVDGYTF,TGTGCCAGCAGCCCACCCCGGTCGGGGCAGGTTGATGGCTACACCTTC
TRBD1,TRBV11-3,TRBJ2-1,.,CASSWGTGGYNEQFF,TGTGCCAGCAGCTGGGGGACAGGGGGCTACAATGAGCAGTTCTTC
.,TRBV4-1,TRBJ1-2,few,CASSHEGDYGYTF,TGCGCCAGCAGCCACGAAGGGGACTATGGCTACACCTTC
.,TRBV3-1,TRBJ2-4,.,CASSPGLNLFKYF,TGTGCCAGCAGCCCAGGACTCAACTTATTCAAGTACTTC
TRBD1,TRBV7-2,TRBJ1-6,.,CASSLMGQLNSPLHF,TGTGCCAGCAGCTTAATGGGACAGCTTAATTCACCCCTCCACTTT
.,TRBV2,TRBJ2-2,few,CASSFLTTGELFF,TGTGCCAGCAGTTTCCTCACGACCGGGGAGCTGTTTTTT
.,TRBV7-7,TRBJ2-1,.,CASSLRITTHNNEQFF,TGTGCCAGCAGCTTAAGAATTACGACACACAACAATGAGCAGTTCTTC
.,TRBV5-6,TRBJ2-3,few,CASSHPRDTQYF,TGTGCCAGCAGCCACCCCCGAGATACGCAGTATTTT
.,TRBV7-9,TRBJ1-3,.,CASTSRGEYGNTIYF,TGTGCCAGCACTTCGCGAGGGGAATACGGAAACACCATATATTTT
.,TRBV7-2,TRBJ1-1,.,CASSLRGKTEAFF,TGTGCCAGCAGCTTACGGGGTAAGACTGAAGCTTTCTTT
.,TRBV7-9,TRBJ2-1,.,CASSSTQRVEQFF,TGTGCCAGCAGCTCCACCCAGCGGGTTGAGCAGTTCTTC
.,TRBV7-9,TRBJ1-1,medium-sized,CASSSGGHWTEKAFF,TGTGCCAGCAGCAGCGGAGGACACTGGACGGAGAAAGCTTTCTTT
.,TRBV6-1,TRBJ1-1,few,CANKQLLNTEAFF,TGTGCCAACAAACAACTCTTGAACACTGAAGCTTTCTTT
TRBD1,TRBV6-6,TRBJ2-1,.,CASRTGTGGNEQFF,TGTGCCAGCAGGACCGGGACAGGAGGGAATGAGCAGTTCTTC
.,TRBV3-1,TRBJ1-6,few,CASSQEPATAYNSPLHF,TGTGCCAGCAGCCAAGAACCCGCGACAGCCTATAATTCACCCCTCCACTTT
TRBD2,TRBV7-7,TRBJ2-5,.,CASSLTLAGGQETQYF,TGTGCCAGCAGCTTAACCTTAGCGGGGGGGCAAGAGACCCAGTACTTC